A single sample gave rise to the 26 T cell receptor beta chains below, sequenced in a study of immune heterogeneity within non-small cell lung tumors (dated by TCRdb to between 2017 and 2018). The TCR template was genomic DNA extracted from bulk tumor tissue, and approximately 650 ng of gDNA was amplified for each sample. During surgery, multiple biopsies were taken from each primary tumor, with sampling sites spaced as far apart as possible within the tumor mass. The study cohort was described as untreated, and patients were newly diagnosed NSCLC cases undergoing curative surgery. These reads were obtained on a HiSeq X Ten. The TCR beta CDR3 region was amplified with a multiplex PCR system whose first round of around 11 cycles used 32 V-gene forward primers and 13 J-gene reverse primers. TCRdb passed the public sequencing reads through fastp at Q25 and MiXCR, retaining productive beta sequences. One record per CDR3 amino acid sequence lists the most common genes and DNA. This sample lists over 3,000 distinct CDR3 sequences; roughly 27% were detected once. The top ten constitute roughly an eighth of the sample.

Sequencing input: lung tumor tissue. These receptors came from a man in his 60s with non-small cell lung cancer.

As concerns this clonotype: This sequence may be a read error, since a much larger clone differs from it by one base. The chain has TRBV6-1 and TRBJ1-3; maybe TRBD1 (5 bases). The germline CDR1 and CDR2 sequences are MNHNS and SASEGT. The CDR3 runs 16 residues. CDR3 protein: CSTFKRGVYSGNTIYF. DNA for the CDR3: TGTTCCACCTTTAAACGGGGCGTTTACTCTGGAAACACCATATATTTT.

Details on this clonotype: A much bigger clone sits one base away, suggesting this may be a read error. V gene TRBV24-1 combines with J gene TRBJ2-1; unclear D gene. Germline lookup yields CDR1 KGHDR and CDR2 SFDVKD. V was clipped by 3 bases and J by 5 bases, with 16 bases between them. The CDR3 sequence is 16 residues long. CDR3 sequence (DNA): TGTGCCACCAGTGATGTTTTGCGCGAGAGCAACAATGAGCAGTTCTTC. It translates to CATSDVLRESNNEQFF.

A remark on this clonotype: A much larger clone sits a single nucleotide away, making a read error possible. The V call is TRBV7-3, the J call TRBJ2-6; perhaps TRBD1 as D (5 bases). Trimming removed 5 bases at V and 6 bases at J, with 14 bases between. The germline V gene has CDR1 SGHTA and CDR2 FQGTGA. The CDR3 sequence is 15 residues long. The CDR3, as DNA: TGTGCCAGCAGCCCACAGGCTGTCGAGGCCAACGTCCTGACTTTC. Translated: CASSPQAVEANVLTF.

The genes are TRBV9 and TRBJ1-2, with 8 bases identical to TRBD1. J gave up 3 bases and V 0 bases, and 10 bases lay outside the gene matches. CDR1 is SGDLS, CDR2 YYNGEE, per germline. CDR3 length: 17 residues. The DNA for the CDR3 is TGTGCCAGCAGCGTAGCTCCCGGGACAGGAGCCTACTATGGCTACACCTTC. This translates into CASSVAPGTGAYYGYTF.

This clonotype is labeled as medium-sized. V gene TRBV6-1 combines with J gene TRBJ1-3, with D possibly being TRBD1 (5 bases). The V gene lost 5 bases and the J gene lost 0 bases, with 5 bases spanning the gap. Germline loops: CDR1 MNHNS, CDR2 SASEGT. The CDR3 covers 13 residues. In nucleotides, the CDR3 is TGTGCCAGCAGTAGGGGCTCTGGAAACACCATATATTTT. Protein: CASSRGSGNTIYF.

The chain has TRBV15 and TRBJ2-3; 8 bases line up with TRBD1. V lost 0 bases and J lost 1; bases outside the gene matches: 15. Germline CDR1 reads LNHNV; CDR2 reads YYDKDF (reference sequence). The CDR3 totals 20 residues. The CDR3 bases are TGTGCCACCAGCAGAGATCTAGTGGTGACAGGGGCGGTTGGCACAGATACGCAGTATTTT. Encoded protein: CATSRDLVVTGAVGTDTQYF.

As for this clonotype: Being one base from a much bigger clone, this may be a read error. The V and J genes are TRBV11-2 and TRBJ2-3; D is undetermined. Germline CDR1 reads SGHAT; CDR2 reads FQNNGV. This CDR3 region has 13 residues. This chain's CDR3 is CAISPQGTDTQYF. The CDR3 nucleotides read TGTGCCATCAGCCCCCAGGGCACAGATACGCAGTATTTT.

Concerning this clonotype itself: A junction boundary mismatches the germline segment, possibly from a read error. This chain links TRBV7-7 with TRBJ2-5, with a tentative D call TRBD1 (5 bases). The CDR3 is 16 amino acids. Germline lookup yields CDR1 SSHAT and CDR2 FNYEAQ (reference sequence). The chain's CDR3 is CASSLGAVRSQETQYF. CDR3 bases: TGTGCTAGCAGCTTAGGGGCGGTTCGGAGTCAAGAGACCCAGTACTTC.

Within the sample, this clonotype is medium-sized. The V call is TRBV10-3, the J call TRBJ2-3, with a weak D call TRBD2 (5 bases). The V end was cut by 8 bases, the J end by 5 bases, with 17 bases between. Germline values: CDR1 ENHRY, CDR2 SYGVKD. This CDR3 region has 14 residues. The DNA of the CDR3 is TGTGCCATCGCGTCGGGTGGGAGAGTAGATACGCAGTATTTT. This codes for CAIASGGRVDTQYF.

Details on this clonotype: One end of the junction fails to match germline, which may point to a read error. The chain recombines TRBV29-1 with TRBJ2-1; 8 positions match TRBD1. CDR3 length equals 17 residues. Germline values: CDR1 SQVTM, CDR2 ANQGSEA. This CDR3 is CSVKDSGGVGSYNEQFF. CDR3 in DNA: TGCAGCGTTAAAGATTCAGGGGGCGTTGGGTCCTACAATGAGCAGTTCTTC.

This clonotype is categorized as large. The chain has TRBV6-1 and TRBJ2-7; D possibly uses TRBD1 or TRBD2 (7 bases each). Germline V gene data show CDR1 as MNHNS and CDR2 as SASEGT. This CDR3 comprises 13 residues. Trimming removed 6 bases from V and 6 bases from J, with 15 bases in between. The CDR3 loop reads CASRPRGGSEQYF. The CDR3, as DNA: TGTGCCAGCAGACCCAGGGGGGGTTCCGAGCAGTACTTC.

This clonotype was seen a few times. The genes are TRBV7-6 and TRBJ2-2; TRBD2 matches at 15 bases. The CDR3 runs to 16 residues. The V segment lost 5 bases and the J segment 6 bases; nucleotides outside the gene matches: 4. Germline assignment: CDR1 SGHVS and CDR2 FNYEAQ. The CDR3 spells CASSRTSGRASGELFF. CDR3 DNA: TGTGCCAGCAGCAGGACTAGCGGGAGGGCCTCCGGGGAGCTGTTTTTT.

This clonotype is medium-sized (0.01 to 0.1%). The chain employs TRBV20-1 and TRBJ2-7; D is perhaps TRBD2 (7 bases). This CDR3 spans 12 amino acids. Trimming pared 5 bases from V and 2 bases from J, leaving 10 bases between. The germline V gene encodes CDR1 DFQATT and CDR2 SNEGSKA (reference sequence). CDR3 loop: CSAAGAAYEQYF. Written as DNA, the CDR3 is TGCAGTGCTGCGGGGGCAGCCTACGAGCAGTACTTC.

This clonotype is labeled as medium-sized (0.01 to 0.1%). The chain couples TRBV19 to TRBJ2-5; D might be TRBD2 (6 bases). The CDR3 consists of 14 residues. CDR1 is LNHDA, CDR2 SQIVND, per germline (reference sequence). V was shortened by 3 bases and J by 3 bases, with 11 bases between the two germline ends. In DNA form, the CDR3 reads TGTGCCAGTAGTATTGGGGGGAACAAAGAGACCCAGTACTTC. It is translated as CASSIGGNKETQYF.

This clonotype qualifies as medium-sized. The rearrangement links TRBV20-1 to TRBJ2-7; unclear D gene. V lost 6 bases, J lost 6 bases, and 15 bases lay in between. Germline CDR1 DFQATT, CDR2 SNEGSKA (reference sequence). The CDR3 consists of 12 residues. CDR3 residues: CSARRMKSEQYF. The CDR3 nucleotides are TGCAGTGCCCGCCGCATGAAGTCCGAGCAGTACTTC.

This clonotype was counted only a few times. The rearrangement links TRBV20-1 to TRBJ2-1, with 8 nucleotides matching TRBD2. This CDR3 is built from 12 residues. Germline CDR1 is DFQATT and CDR2 is SNEGSKA (reference sequence). After removal of 5 bases from V and 6 bases from J, the junction contained 3 bases not matched to a gene. The chain's CDR3 is CSAPGGGNEQFF. The CDR3 DNA reads TGCAGTGCTCCCGGGGGGGGCAATGAGCAGTTCTTC.

The chain combines TRBV6-1 with TRBJ2-1; weak D call: TRBD1 (6 bases). Trimming took off 6 bases at V and 5 bases at J, with 11 bases between the two ends. Germline loops: CDR1 MNHNS, CDR2 SASEGT. The CDR3 runs 13 residues. CDR3 in amino acids: CASSRGSNNEQFF. CDR3 sequence (DNA): TGTGCCAGCAGCAGGGGCTCTAACAATGAGCAGTTCTTC.

The V and J genes are TRBV14 and TRBJ1-6; D gene ambiguous. The CDR3 is 14 residues long. V was trimmed by 5 bases and J by 8 bases, leaving 13 bases between them. The V gene's germline CDR1 is SGHDN and CDR2 FVKESK. The CDR3 coding sequence is TGTGCCAGCAGCTTAAACCTTAGGGATTCACCCCTCCACTTT. Its protein product is CASSLNLRDSPLHF.

Relative to its sample, this clonotype is medium-sized (0.01 to 0.1%). The V gene is TRBV5-1, the J gene TRBJ2-3; the match to TRBD2 covers 9 bases. The CDR3 runs 16 residues. CDR1 is SGHRS, CDR2 YFSETQ, per germline. The V gene end was trimmed by 3 bases and the J gene end by 2 bases; junction bases not matched to a gene: 7. CDR3 sequence: CASSSFTSGPTDTQYF. The DNA for the CDR3 is TGCGCCAGCAGCTCTTTCACTAGCGGGCCCACAGATACGCAGTATTTT.

The genes are TRBV9 and TRBJ1-2; 7 positions match TRBD1. Trimming at V came to 5 bases and at J to 4 bases, leaving 11 bases not matched to a gene. The CDR3 spans 15 residues. In germline, CDR1 is SGDLS, CDR2 YYNGEE. The CDR3 here is CASSVARDSSYGYTF. The CDR3 DNA reads as TGTGCCAGCAGTGTTGCCCGGGACAGTTCCTATGGCTACACCTTC.

This clonotype showed up just a few times. The CDR3 reads CASSQVAGGPYNEQFF. The CDR3, as DNA: TGTGCCAGCAGTCAAGTAGCGGGAGGGCCATATAATGAGCAGTTCTTC. The rearrangement uses TRBV6-1 and TRBJ2-1; TRBD2 matches at 11 bases. V lost 5 bases and J lost 7; bases outside the gene matches: 10. The V gene's germline CDR1 is MNHNS and CDR2 SASEGT. The CDR3 loop spans 16 amino acids.

By proportion, this clonotype is medium-sized. The chain links TRBV28 to TRBJ1-3, with D hard to call. V was cut by 3 bases and J by 2 bases, with 8 bases left in between. The CDR3 extends over 14 amino acids. Germline CDR1 is MDHEN and CDR2 is SYDVKM. CDR3 sequence: CASSFDRAGNTIYF. The CDR3 DNA sequence: TGTGCCAGCAGTTTTGATAGGGCTGGAAACACCATATATTTT. Combining the CDR3 with reference TRBV28 and TRBJ1-3 gives the whole variable domain DVKVTQSSRYLVKRTGEKVFLECVQDMDHENMFWYRQDPGLGLRLIYFSYDVKMKEKGDIPEGYSVSREKKERFSLILESASTNQTSMYLCASSFDRAGNTIYFGEGSWLTVV.

This clonotype was counted a few times. J is TRBJ2-2 and V is TRBV27, with no clear D. V gave up 2 bases and J gave up 5 bases, with 6 bases separating them. Per germline, CDR1 MNHEY and CDR2 SMNVEV (reference sequence). The CDR3 contains 13 residues. The CDR3 loop reads CASSLIYTGELFF. The CDR3 DNA sequence: TGTGCCAGCAGTTTAATTTATACCGGGGAGCTGTTTTTT.

By share, this clonotype counts as medium-sized. This sequence joins TRBV27 and TRBJ1-5, with D possibly being TRBD1 (6 bases). V was trimmed by 8 bases and J by 3 bases, leaving 17 bases between them. Germline CDR1 reads MNHEY; CDR2 reads SMNVEV (reference sequence). The CDR3 length is 15 residues. CDR3 nucleotides: TGTGCCAGCCGGATACAGGGCGGGAACAATCAGCCCCAGCATTTT. Its protein is CASRIQGGNNQPQHF.

V is TRBV20-1 and J is TRBJ2-3, with 8 bases that match TRBD2. Trimming cost V 6 bases and J 5 bases; bases outside gene matches: 13. The CDR3 extends over 15 amino acids. CDR1 and CDR2 (germline): DFQATT, SNEGSKA (reference sequence). The CDR3 is CSAEGREERGDTQYF. CDR3 coding DNA: TGCAGTGCAGAGGGGCGGGAGGAACGGGGAGATACGCAGTATTTT.

This clonotype was seen only a few times. V and J are TRBV5-1 and TRBJ2-5; tentative D call: TRBD2 (6 bases). The length of the CDR3 is 14 residues. The germline V gene has CDR1 SGHRS and CDR2 YFSETQ. Trimming stripped 5 bases from V and 2 bases from J, with 13 bases between. CDR3 in DNA: TGCGCCAGCAGGAGTGGGGGGATTCAAGAGACCCAGTACTTC. Amino acids: CASRSGGIQETQYF.